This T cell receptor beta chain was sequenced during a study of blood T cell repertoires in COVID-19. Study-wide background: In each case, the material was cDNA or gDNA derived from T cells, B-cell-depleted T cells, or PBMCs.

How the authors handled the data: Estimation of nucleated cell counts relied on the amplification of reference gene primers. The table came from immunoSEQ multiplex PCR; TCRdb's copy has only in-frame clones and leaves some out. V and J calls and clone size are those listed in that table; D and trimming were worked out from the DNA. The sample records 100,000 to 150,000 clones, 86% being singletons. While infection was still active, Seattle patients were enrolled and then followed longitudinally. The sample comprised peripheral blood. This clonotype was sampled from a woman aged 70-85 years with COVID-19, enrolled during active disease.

CDR3 DNA sequence: TGTGCCAGCAGCCAAATAGATTCGCGCCGGGGGGACACCTTC. This codes for CASSQIDSRRGDTF. The chain carries TRBV14 and TRBJ1-2; a weak D match, TRBD1 (5 bases). Per the germline V gene, CDR1 is SGHDN and CDR2 is FVKESK. Between the trimmed V and J ends, which lost 2 bases and 12 bases, there was a span of 19 bases. The CDR3 consists of 14 residues.